This T cell receptor (beta chain) was documented in a study of shared clonotypes between healthy human individuals. About the research overall: The donor pool was made up of a couple of women and three men aged 18 to 49.

As to this clone: This CDR3 fails to terminate in the conserved phenylalanine or tryptophan, so it likely reflects a read error.

For every subset, genomic DNA was evenly distributed across several immunoSEQ plates. Per the original data handling: Filtering differed for immunoSEQ, which gave only junction sequences without quality scores. Here immunoSEQ multiplex PCR was the method, and the copy in TCRdb shows in-frame clones only, minus some. The V and J calls and clone size are taken from that table; D and trimming were inferred from the DNA. The sample has more than 400,000 clones; around 96% are singletons. Sequenced material: naive CD4+ T cells sorted from blood. Subset: CD45RA+ positively selected. This TCR came from a young woman in good health.

This CDR3 is CASSPRASSNYGYTL. The CDR3 nucleotides are TGTGCCAGCAGCCCGAGGGCTTCCTCTAACTATGGCTACACCCTC. The chain couples TRBV7-9 to TRBJ1-2, with D hard to call. CDR3 length equals 15 residues. Trimming took off 5 bases at V and 0 bases at J, with 13 bases between the two ends. Germline V lookup: CDR1 SEHNR, CDR2 FQNEAQ (reference sequence).